A selection of T cell receptor beta chains follows, all from one sample in a study of vaccination and CD4 T cells after COVID-19. TCRdb re-called the PCR reads with MiXCR, one entry per CDR3 protein. The repertoire holds about 12,000 distinct CDR3 sequences, around 50% seen once, with nearly 20% in the top ten. No antigen is known for these receptors. Specimen: CD4+ T cells from blood, cultured in vitro. Receptor source: a human donor who had recovered from COVID-19. CDR3s include the opening cysteine and the closing phenylalanine or tryptophan.

V gene: TRBV19; J gene: TRBJ1-5; CDR3 protein: CASKAQDNQPQHF
V gene: TRBV2; J gene: TRBJ2-5; CDR3 protein: CASRPTGEGETQYF
V gene: TRBV5-1; J gene: TRBJ1-1; CDR3 protein: CASSQSYRGMNTEAFF
V gene: TRBV29-1; J gene: TRBJ2-7; CDR3 protein: CSAARLAGDVEQYF
V gene: TRBV20-1; J gene: TRBJ2-1; CDR3 protein: CSASESRGGYEQFF
V gene: TRBV20-1; J gene: TRBJ2-1; CDR3 protein: CSAPRRSYNEQFF
V gene: TRBV20-1; J gene: TRBJ2-3; CDR3 protein: CSARPDTSTDTQYF
V gene: TRBV6-2/TRBV6-3; J gene: TRBJ1-2; CDR3 protein: CASSTLTVYGYTF
V gene: TRBV7-8; J gene: TRBJ2-2; CDR3 protein: CASSSALGSGTGELFF
V gene: TRBV6-1; J gene: TRBJ1-1; CDR3 protein: CASGRTTEAFF
V gene: TRBV30; J gene: TRBJ1-2; CDR3 protein: CAWKGLGTNYGYTF
V gene: TRBV7-6; J gene: TRBJ1-1; CDR3 protein: CASSPPGQGEAFF
V gene: TRBV15; J gene: TRBJ2-1; CDR3 protein: CATSRGLAGGPYNEQFF
V gene: TRBV20-1; J gene: TRBJ2-5; CDR3 protein: CSARSYSTEETQYF
V gene: TRBV5-1; J gene: TRBJ2-7; CDR3 protein: CASSLGPPSSLFYEQYF
V gene: TRBV18; J gene: TRBJ2-3; CDR3 protein: CASSPMDRGNTQYF
V gene: TRBV6-1; J gene: TRBJ2-2; CDR3 protein: CAARAGSYYTGELFF
V gene: TRBV7-9; J gene: TRBJ2-3; CDR3 protein: CASSLGVSSDTQYF
V gene: TRBV19; J gene: TRBJ2-1; CDR3 protein: CASGGNGAEQFF
V gene: TRBV20-1; J gene: TRBJ2-3; CDR3 protein: CSAVMRAGLTDTQYF
V gene: TRBV7-7; J gene: TRBJ2-1; CDR3 protein: CASSTGTSADNEQFF
V gene: TRBV12-3/TRBV12-4; J gene: TRBJ2-7; CDR3 protein: CASSLRNEQYF
V gene: TRBV6-1; J gene: TRBJ2-3; CDR3 protein: CASRPGATDTQYF
V gene: TRBV2; J gene: TRBJ2-5; CDR3 protein: CASSALAGVSQETQYF
V gene: TRBV4-1; J gene: TRBJ2-7; CDR3 protein: CASSQGETSGEQYF
V gene: TRBV30; J gene: TRBJ2-5; CDR3 protein: CAWSARETQYF
V gene: TRBV5-1; J gene: TRBJ1-2; CDR3 protein: CASSPKTANYGYTF
V gene: TRBV24-1; J gene: TRBJ2-3; CDR3 protein: CATSDVDTASTDTQYF
V gene: TRBV20-1; J gene: TRBJ2-2; CDR3 protein: CSPGTSAGELFF
V gene: TRBV5-4; J gene: TRBJ2-7; CDR3 protein: CASSLSGTAQYEQYF
V gene: TRBV7-2; J gene: TRBJ2-1; CDR3 protein: CASTDYGLAGVEQFF
V gene: TRBV6-5; J gene: TRBJ2-3; CDR3 protein: CASSFSRISDTQYF
V gene: TRBV27; J gene: TRBJ2-4; CDR3 protein: CASSSRPSTGTAKNIQYF
V gene: TRBV20-1; J gene: TRBJ2-1; CDR3 protein: CSANSVSGRAVSSYNEQFF
V gene: TRBV2; J gene: TRBJ1-5; CDR3 protein: CASSEWSTQPQHF
V gene: TRBV7-2; J gene: TRBJ2-7; CDR3 protein: CASSLMEGFSYEQYF
V gene: TRBV6-1; J gene: TRBJ1-2; CDR3 protein: CASSEAEFNYGYTF
V gene: TRBV28; J gene: TRBJ2-2; CDR3 protein: CASSMGLEAGELFF
V gene: TRBV6-2/TRBV6-3; J gene: TRBJ2-5; CDR3 protein: CASSYFLYSTSGSSMKETQYF
V gene: TRBV28; J gene: TRBJ1-6; CDR3 protein: CASYPGQGSPLHF
V gene: TRBV15; J gene: TRBJ1-1; CDR3 protein: CATSRDPGTRGNSLAFF
V gene: TRBV7-3; J gene: TRBJ2-7; CDR3 protein: CASSLSRASGEQYF
V gene: TRBV18; J gene: TRBJ1-2; CDR3 protein: CASSPSRENGYTF
V gene: TRBV6-1; J gene: TRBJ2-7; CDR3 protein: CASKTGERGDEQYF
V gene: TRBV27; J gene: TRBJ2-7; CDR3 protein: CASRAFGGAGEQYF
V gene: TRBV10-3; J gene: TRBJ1-2; CDR3 protein: CAISGQNYGYTF
V gene: TRBV2; J gene: TRBJ1-1; CDR3 protein: CASSEATGAATEAFF
V gene: TRBV5-5; J gene: TRBJ1-5; CDR3 protein: CASSLSVGDGNQPQHF
V gene: TRBV9; J gene: TRBJ1-2; CDR3 protein: CASSVEQGHGYTF
V gene: TRBV2; J gene: TRBJ1-5; CDR3 protein: CASMGQEGQPQHF
V gene: TRBV7-2; J gene: TRBJ2-2; CDR3 protein: CASSLGLGRTNTGELFF
V gene: TRBV5-6; J gene: TRBJ1-2; CDR3 protein: CASSSWGAHRLNYGYTF
V gene: TRBV2; J gene: TRBJ1-6; CDR3 protein: CASSNGNSPLHF
V gene: TRBV20-1; J gene: TRBJ2-7; CDR3 protein: CSARRMGAYEQYF